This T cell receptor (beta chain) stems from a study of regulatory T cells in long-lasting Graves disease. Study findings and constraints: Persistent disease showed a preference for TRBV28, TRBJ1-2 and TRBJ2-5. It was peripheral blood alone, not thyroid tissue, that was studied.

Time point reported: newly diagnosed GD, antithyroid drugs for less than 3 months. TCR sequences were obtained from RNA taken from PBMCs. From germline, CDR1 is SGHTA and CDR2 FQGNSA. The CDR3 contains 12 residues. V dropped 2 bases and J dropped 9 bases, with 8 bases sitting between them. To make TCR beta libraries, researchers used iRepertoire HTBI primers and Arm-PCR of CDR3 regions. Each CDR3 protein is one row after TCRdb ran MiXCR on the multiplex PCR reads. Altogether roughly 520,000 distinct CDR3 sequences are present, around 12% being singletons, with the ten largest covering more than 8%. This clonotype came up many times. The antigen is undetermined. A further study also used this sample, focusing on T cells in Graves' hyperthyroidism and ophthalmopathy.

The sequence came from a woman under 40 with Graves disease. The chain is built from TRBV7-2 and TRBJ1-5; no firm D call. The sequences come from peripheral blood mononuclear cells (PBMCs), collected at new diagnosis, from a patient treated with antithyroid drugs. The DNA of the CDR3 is TGTGCCAGCAGCTTAAATCAATCGCCCCAGCATTTT. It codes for CASSLNQSPQHF.